This T cell receptor beta chain was observed in a study of metastatic and nonmetastatic thyroid tumors. Study summary: The comparison covered peripheral blood and tumor or nodule tissue in malignant and benign thyroid patients. Whole-study results and caveats: It was reported that TCR beta diversity was significantly higher in malignant thyroid tumors than benign nodules, in blood and tumor.

The authors' processing: Across clinicopathological groups, CDR3 differences served as the basis for building a distant-metastasis classifier for papillary thyroid cancer. With MiXCR, TCRdb reprocessed the PCR reads. The authors' filters were not applied to this entry. The table has 10,000 to 15,000 clones, roughly 29% seen once; the top ten hold 15% to 18%. Every patient underwent thyroid surgery untreated. There are many counts of this clone. What it binds is unknown. This may stem from a read error, because a much larger clone lies one nucleotide away. Within the sample, other DNA sequences also encode this same CDR3. CDR3 length: 11 amino acids. CDR1 and CDR2 from the germline V gene are SGHTA and FQGNSA. Trimming left V 5 bases short and J 10 bases short, with 11 bases between.

This receptor was identified in a male donor with papillary thyroid cancer or a benign thyroid nodule (not recorded which). Some clones in this sample may be carry-over from other donors' samples. V and J are TRBV7-2 and TRBJ1-1; weak D call: TRBD1 (5 bases). Sequencing was performed on tumor tissue. CDR3 region: CASSPQEVAFF. The CDR3, as DNA: TGTGCCAGCAGCCCACAGGAGGTAGCTTTCTTT.